This T cell receptor beta chain is from a study of cytomegalovirus exposure and HLA in healthy donors. Turning to the study itself: The 666 first-cohort repertoires shared a platform with the approximately 110 validation repertoires, as reported in a later analysis.

TCRdb's table, derived via immunoSEQ multiplex PCR, lists solely in-frame clones and lacks some. The repertoire holds roughly 120,000 clones, approximately 91% seen once, with about 4% in the top ten. A note on this clone: The antigen is not known.

Between the trimmed V and J ends, which lost 7 bases and 0 bases, there was a span of 12 bases. The length of the CDR3 is 14 residues. The germline V gene has CDR1 LNHDA and CDR2 SQIVND (reference sequence). Study-level results: The authors confirmed in vitro that a few CMV-associated chains were specific for CMV antigens.

This TCR was recovered from a man younger than 30 in good health and CMV-seropositive. Input material: PBMCs. This rearrangement joins TRBV19 to TRBJ1-2; D not certain. The chain's CDR3 is CASKSREANYGYTF. CDR3 DNA sequence: TGTGCCAGTAAATCGCGGGAAGCTAACTATGGCTACACCTTC.